This T cell receptor (beta chain) came from a study of blood T cells in healthy people across ages. Study results and caveats: Across the age range, TCR beta diversity per million T cells fell in a roughly linear way.

The CDR3 runs 15 residues. Germline V gives CDR1 SGHNT, CDR2 YYREEE (reference sequence). After removal of 1 base from V and 6 bases from J, the junction contained 5 bases not matched to a gene. The individuals who served as donors were healthy Caucasians living in Russia, aged about 6 to 95. This clonotype was seen only a few times. The antigen is unknown. Then a second PCR, running about 6 to 12 cycles, was carried out with a sample-barcoded 5' primer and a J-beta primer mix. Using its own MiXCR run on the 5' RACE reads, TCRdb lists one record per CDR3 protein. The sample includes some 940,000 distinct CDR3 sequences, just under 30% of them seen just once. Separately, the same data were catalogued under a study of T cells of mothers and their children. According to that study: Three healthy Caucasian mothers and their six children were the donors. In cDNA synthesis, all of the extracted RNA was used at about 1.5 ug per 15 ul.

Material for sequencing was blood. The chain is built from TRBV5-4 and TRBJ1-4, with TRBD1 matching over 8 bases. The receptor was derived from a woman in her 40s in good health. DNA of the CDR3: TGTGCCAGCAGCTTGACCGGACAGGGTTATGAAAAACTGTTTTTT. Its translation is CASSLTGQGYEKLFF.